This TCR beta chain was recovered during a study of cytomegalovirus exposure and HLA in healthy donors. Regarding this clone: Its target is unknown.

The PCR ran on 60 Vbeta and 13 Jbeta primers. Some clones are missing from TCRdb's copy, which holds only in-frame ones; the method was immunoSEQ multiplex PCR. The sample consists of 63,000 or so clones, around three quarters of them appearing once. Overall study findings and caveats: In a later analysis, TCR beta V- and J-gene trimming showed a link to a missense DCLRE1C variant.

The origin of this receptor is a woman in her 30s in good health and CMV-seronegative. The sequenced sample was PBMCs.

CDR3: CAWKASGSHEQYF. CDR3 DNA: TGTGCCTGGAAGGCTAGCGGGAGCCACGAGCAGTACTTC. The chain couples TRBV30 to TRBJ2-7, with TRBD2 identical over 10 bases. V trimming: 4 bases; J trimming: 5 bases; junction bases outside the gene matches: 5. Per the germline V gene, CDR1 is GTSNPN and CDR2 is SVGIG (reference sequence). The CDR3 covers 13 residues.